The present entry profiles one T cell receptor beta chain with its context. This sample is drawn from a study of T cell changes during pregnancy in multiple sclerosis. Sequencing used immunoSEQ multiplex PCR; TCRdb keeps in-frame clones, though not all of them. Of tens of thousands of clones listed, about nine tenths are singletons. Trimming cost V 6 bases and J 8 bases; bases outside gene matches: 14. In germline, CDR1 is MNHNY, CDR2 SVGAGI (reference sequence). The length of the CDR3 is 16 residues. The source is a female donor with multiple sclerosis, enrolled in a pregnancy study. The sample was CD4+ T cells from peripheral blood mononuclear cells, taken in the second trimester of pregnancy. The rearrangement links TRBV6-6 to TRBJ1-4, with TRBD1 identical over 8 bases. CDR3 amino acids: CASSAPRQGNGEKLFF. CDR3 sequence (DNA): TGTGCCAGCAGCGCGCCCCGACAGGGGAACGGAGAAAAACTGTTTTTT.